Listed below are T cell receptor beta chains from one sample, sequenced in a study of cytomegalovirus exposure and HLA in healthy donors. Clones were sequenced by immunoSEQ multiplex PCR, and TCRdb holds only the in-frame ones, with some missing. The sample consists of about 150,000 clones, 85% of them appearing once. The source material was PBMCs. These receptors came from a woman aged 18-29 years in good health and CMV-seronegative. CDR3s include the opening cysteine and the closing phenylalanine or tryptophan. D genes are given only for firm matches. Not every row has a clone size; where given, it reads once, few, many or a size class.

d_gene,v_gene,abundance,j_gene,CDR3nt,CDR3aa
TRBD2,TRBV9,.,TRBJ2-3,TGTGCCAGCAGCGTAGGGGGGCGGGGGGTCACAGATACGCAGTATTTT,CASSVGGRGVTDTQYF
.,TRBV7-3,.,TRBJ2-2,TGTGCCAGCAGCTTAACGCCCCCTCAGCGCCCGGCGGACACCGGGGAGCTGTTTTTT,CASSLTPPQRPADTGELFF
.,TRBV5-1,.,TRBJ2-2,TGCGCCAGCAGCTTGCTTAGCACCAACACCGGGGAGCTGTTTTTT,CASSLLSTNTGELFF
TRBD1,TRBV7-2,.,TRBJ2-3,TGTGCCAGCAGGTTCGGTTCCGGGACAGCATCAGATACGCAGTATTTT,CASRFGSGTASDTQYF
TRBD1,TRBV7-2,.,TRBJ1-2,TGTGCCAGCAGCGGCGGGACAGTCTATGGCTACACCTTC,CASSGGTVYGYTF
.,TRBV18,.,TRBJ2-5,TGTGCCAGCTCACCAAGGGGGGACAGCCGAGAGACCCAGTACTTC,CASSPRGDSRETQYF
TRBD1,TRBV2,.,TRBJ1-5,TGTGCCAGCAGGGCATGGGGACAGGGAGGAAGAAATCAGCCCCAGCATTTT,CASRAWGQGGRNQPQHF
.,TRBV12-5,.,TRBJ1-1,TGTGCTAGTGGTTTGGTACAGGGTTCCCACACTGAAGCTTTCTTT,CASGLVQGSHTEAFF
TRBD2,TRBV4-3,once,TRBJ2-7,TGCGCCAGCAGCCAAGATCACGGGGGGGACTCCTACGAGCAGTACTTC,CASSQDHGGDSYEQYF
TRBD1,TRBV5-1,once,TRBJ2-3,TGCGCCAGCAGCTTGAGGACAGGAGGCACAGATACGCAGTATTTT,CASSLRTGGTDTQYF
.,TRBV30,.,TRBJ1-2,TGTGCCTGGAGTCCACCTAGGCCTTTGTCTATGGTCGGCTACACCTTC,CAWSPPRPLSMVGYTF
.,TRBV27,.,TRBJ1-6,TGTGCCAGCAGTTCCACCGGGAATTCACCCCTCCACTTT,CASSSTGNSPLHF
.,TRBV5-6,.,TRBJ2-1,TGTGCCAGCAGCCCCACGGGGTCTTACAATGAGCAGTTCTTC,CASSPTGSYNEQFF
TRBD1,TRBV27,once,TRBJ1-5,TGTGCCACGGGACAGCAGAATCAGCCCCAGCATTTT,CATGQQNQPQHF
.,TRBV27,.,TRBJ1-4,TGTGCCAGCAGTTCCGAACAGGGTACGGGTAATGAAAAACTGTTTTTT,CASSSEQGTGNEKLFF
.,TRBV7-9,.,TRBJ1-2,TGTGCCAGCAGCTTGCAACAGGGCGGCTATGGCTACACCTTC,CASSLQQGGYGYTF
.,TRBV30,.,TRBJ2-1,TGTGCCCGGGGGCTAGCGGCCTACAATGAGCAGTTCTTC,CARGLAAYNEQFF
.,TRBV28,.,TRBJ1-2,TGTGCCAGCAGTAACATTGGACAGCAATTCTATGGCTACACCTTC,CASSNIGQQFYGYTF
.,TRBV7-2,.,TRBJ2-7,TGTGCCAGCAGCCCCTCGGACAATCCCTACGAGCAGTACTTC,CASSPSDNPYEQYF
TRBD2,TRBV28,.,TRBJ2-1,TGTGCCAGCTTTGATTGGCGGGGGAACAATGAGCAGTTCTTC,CASFDWRGNNEQFF
.,TRBV7-9,.,TRBJ2-7,TGTGCCAGCAGCTTTACAGGCGTCAGCTTCTCCTACGAGCAGTACTTC,CASSFTGVSFSYEQYF
TRBD1,TRBV5-1,once,TRBJ2-5,TGCGCCAGCAGCAATAGACAGGGGGCTTCAGAGACCCAGTACTTC,CASSNRQGASETQYF
.,TRBV10-1,.,TRBJ1-4,TGCGCCAGCAGCCCAGGTTTCGGTGAAAAACTGTTTTTT,CASSPGFGEKLFF
TRBD1,TRBV15,.,TRBJ1-4,TGTGCCACCAGCAGAGCGGCGGGACAGGGCGATGCAACTAATGAAAAACTGTTTTTT,CATSRAAGQGDATNEKLFF
TRBD2,TRBV30,.,TRBJ2-1,TGTGCCTGGAGTGGAGGGCTAGCGGGACGCCCCACCTACAATGAGCAGTTCTTC,CAWSGGLAGRPTYNEQFF
.,TRBV27,.,TRBJ1-2,TGTGCCAGCAGTTACCTGGGAGGTAACTATGGCTACACCTTC,CASSYLGGNYGYTF
TRBD1,TRBV6-5,.,TRBJ2-7,TGTGCCAGCAGACCGGACAGGCATCGAGAGCAGTACTTC,CASRPDRHREQYF
.,TRBV30,.,TRBJ2-5,TGTGCCTGGCAGGGGGGATACTATGAGACCCAGTACTTC,CAWQGGYYETQYF
.,TRBV7-2,.,TRBJ1-5,TGTGCCAGCAGCCCGAGGGGAGGTCAGCCCCAGCATTTT,CASSPRGGQPQHF
.,TRBV9,.,TRBJ2-6,TGTGCCAGCAGCGATACAGGGGCCAACGTCCTGACTTTC,CASSDTGANVLTF
TRBD1,TRBV5-8,.,TRBJ1-3,TGTGCCAGCAGCCCCGCCGGGACAGGGGGACACTCTGGAAACACCATATATTTT,CASSPAGTGGHSGNTIYF
TRBD2,TRBV7-2,.,TRBJ2-7,TGTGCCAGCAGCTTAGTTAGTAGCGGGAGATACGAGCAGTACTTC,CASSLVSSGRYEQYF